This T cell receptor beta chain stems from a study of somatic mutations in cytotoxic T cells in rheumatoid arthritis. Trimming left V 0 bases short and J 2 bases short, with 10 bases between. Germline CDR1 reads SGDLS; CDR2 reads YYNGEE. This CDR3 is built from 15 residues. Sequenced by immunoSEQ multiplex PCR; TCRdb stores in-frame clones only, minus some. The sample shows 10,000 or so clones, approximately 71% of them seen only once. The TCR comes from an adult with rheumatoid arthritis. The sequenced sample was CD8+ T cells sorted from blood. This rearrangement joins TRBV9 to TRBJ2-3; D may be TRBD2 (5 bases). CDR3 loop: CASSVGRGSTDTQYF. CDR3 DNA sequence: TGTGCCAGCAGCGTAGGTCGGGGATCCACAGATACGCAGTATTTT.